This T cell receptor (beta chain) originates from a study of shared clonotypes between healthy human individuals. The method was immunoSEQ multiplex PCR; TCRdb's version includes in-frame clones alone and lacks a portion of them. Of nearly 1,000,000 clones in the sample, 76% were seen once. Looked up from germline, CDR1 is ENHRY and CDR2 is SYGVKD. The V end was cut by 3 bases, the J end by 7 bases, with 10 bases between. The CDR3 is 13 residues long. This chain connects TRBV10-3 to TRBJ2-1; the D is unclear. What was sequenced was memory CD4+ T cells sorted from blood. Indicated subset: CD45RA-negative fraction. This TCR was recovered from a man aged 18 to 29 in good health. CDR3 protein: CAISDYPGNEQFF. CDR3 sequence (DNA): TGTGCCATCAGTGACTACCCGGGTAATGAGCAGTTCTTC.